The clone carrying this T cell receptor beta chain was observed a few times. These data are taken from a study of blood T cell repertoires in COVID-19. Study as a whole: Samples of COVID-19 (acute and convalescent) were obtained from the United States, Italy and Spain. Sample material is recorded as cDNA or gDNA derived from T cells, B-cell-depleted T cells, or PBMCs.

J gave up 4 bases and V 4 bases, and 9 bases lay outside the gene matches. Germline V lookup: CDR1 SGHAT, CDR2 FQNNGV. There are 16 residues in the CDR3. Original data processing: From reference gene primer amplification, estimates of nucleated cell counts were derived. Sequencing used immunoSEQ multiplex PCR; TCRdb keeps in-frame clones, though not all of them. V, J and clone size reflect that table, while D and trimming were determined from the DNA. The table shows over 90,000 clones, with roughly 87% occurring only once. The gene calls are TRBV11-2 and TRBJ2-1; 8 bases are shared with TRBD2. The specimen sequenced was peripheral blood. The receptor was derived from a human donor in a cohort sampled during active COVID-19. The CDR3 here is CASSSNGAGGYNEQFF. CDR3 in DNA: TGTGCCAGCAGCTCGAATGGGGCGGGGGGTTACAATGAGCAGTTCTTC.